This T cell receptor (beta chain) was found in a study of T cells in Graves' hyperthyroidism and ophthalmopathy. The hyperthyroidism patients had all been newly diagnosed, and their disease duration was under 2 months. Their ages ranged from 18 to 65 years. The study collected blood at first hyperthyroidism diagnosis, before any ophthalmopathy symptoms arose. The source of the PBMCs was 9.5 to 10 ml of fresh peripheral blood. This clonotype was detected ten times or more. CDR1 is MNHEY and CDR2 is SMNVEV in the germline V gene (reference sequence). Trimming removed 4 bases from V and 2 bases from J; junction bases left unmatched: 15. This CDR3 contains 19 residues. Amplification of TCR beta CDR3 regions was performed using RNA transcripts as template. RT-PCR in the first round (using the HTBI primer set) targeted the TCR CDR3. TCRdb ran MiXCR on the multiplex PCR reads and lists one entry per CDR3 protein. The top ten hold about a fifth of the sample, which has fewer than 500,000 distinct CDR3 sequences, approximately 13% seen once.

The rearrangement uses TRBV27 and TRBJ2-7, with 12 bases aligning to TRBD1. This TCR derives from a man between 25 and 39 years old with Graves' hyperthyroidism that later progressed to Graves' ophthalmopathy. Specimen: blood. The CDR3 region has the DNA TGTGCCAGCAGTTCTTCCCACCGGGACAGGGGGCATGGGACCTACGAGCAGTACTTC. Amino acid sequence: CASSSSHRDRGHGTYEQYF.